The entry that follows covers one TCR beta chain sequence. Its antigen remains unidentified. This table comes from immunoSEQ multiplex PCR, and its TCRdb copy is limited to in-frame clones, with some not included. The table lists about 55,000 clones, roughly 86% of them singletons. The record originates from a study of OX40 agonist ivuxolimab in advanced cancers. Study-level results: The investigators did not determine what antigen specificity the expanded peripheral T cells had.

V was clipped by 6 bases and J by 4 bases; unmatched bases: 8. CDR1 and CDR2 (germline): MNHGY, SVAAGI. CDR3 length equals 16 residues. The TCR originated in an adult with an advanced solid tumor such as melanoma, head and neck, liver or kidney cancer. The sequencing here drew on CD4+ or CD8+ T cells sorted from blood, taken in a trial of the OX40 agonist ivuxolimab. The genes are TRBV6-9 and TRBJ2-2, with TRBD1 matching over 10 bases. The CDR3 nucleotides are TGTGCCAGCAGCAAACGACGGACAGGGGGCACCGGGGAGCTGTTTTTT. Protein: CASSKRRTGGTGELFF.